This T cell receptor (beta chain) is drawn from a study of blood T cell repertoires in COVID-19. CDR3 length equals 22 residues. Germline-derived CDR1 and CDR2 are MDHEN and SYDVKM. With 7 bases clipped from V and 2 bases from J, the junction kept 27 bases outside the gene matches. The protocol was immunoSEQ multiplex PCR, while the TCRdb copy is restricted to in-frame clones and leaves out a portion. This table has more than 250,000 clones, roughly 90% appearing once. The chain has TRBV28 and TRBJ2-7, with 12 positions matching TRBD2. The sequence derives from a woman in her twenties or thirties who had recovered from COVID-19. The specimen sequenced was PBMCs or T cells enriched from blood (not recorded which). The CDR3 sequence is CASTPILGAVTSGSPSTYEQYF. The CDR3 nucleotides read TGTGCCAGCACCCCTATTCTCGGGGCTGTGACTAGCGGGAGTCCCTCCACCTACGAGCAGTACTTC.